This TCR beta chain was profiled in a study of neurological immune-mediated disorders. From germline, CDR1 is DFQATT and CDR2 SNEGSKA (reference sequence). The V end lost 3 bases, the J end lost 1 base, and 16 bases lay between the germline ends. This CDR3 has 16 amino acids. TCRdb used MiXCR to reprocess the 5' RACE reads, holding one entry per CDR3 protein. The sample holds 15,000 to 20,000 distinct CDR3 sequences, around 10% seen once. Sorted libraries drew on under 1.3 million CD4+ or CD8+ T cells. This clonotype was observed many times. Its matching antigen is unknown. Overall study results and limits: The greatest TCR clonal expansion appeared in HTLV-1-associated myelopathy and the smallest, falling below healthy controls, in multiple sclerosis.

The sequence came from a woman aged 50 to 65 in good health. The genes are TRBV20-1 and TRBJ2-1, with D possibly being TRBD2 (6 bases). The sample taken for sequencing was CD8+ T cells from blood. CDR3 residues: CSASTPSGPSYNEQFF. The CDR3 DNA is TGCAGTGCTAGTACCCCCAGCGGGCCTTCCTACAATGAGCAGTTCTTC.